One sample yielded the 31 T cell receptor beta chains listed below, sequenced in a study of blood T cells in healthy people across ages. Together with a sample-barcoded 5' primer, a J-beta primer mix was included in a second PCR lasting about 7 to 12 cycles. TCRdb re-derived calls from the 5' RACE reads in MiXCR, one entry per CDR3 protein. Among roughly 1,500,000 distinct CDR3 sequences listed, roughly 32% were seen once. The sample taken for sequencing was blood. The receptors stem from a young woman in good health.

The V and J genes are TRBV10-2 and TRBJ1-2; weak D call: TRBD1 (6 bases). The V and J ends lost 3 bases and 7 bases respectively, with 21 bases between them. The CDR3 consists of 16 residues. Germline loops: CDR1 WSHSY, CDR2 SAAADI. The CDR3 region is CASSDFLDSGLGGYTF. DNA of the CDR3: TGCGCCAGCAGTGATTTTTTGGACAGTGGGTTGGGTGGCTACACCTTC.

The J gene is TRBJ2-1, the V gene TRBV20-1; D gene unclear. Trimming pared 0 bases from V and 15 bases from J, leaving 18 bases between. The CDR3 runs 13 residues. Germline V gene sequence: CDR1 DFQATT, CDR2 SNEGSKA (reference sequence). Written as DNA, the CDR3 is TGCAGTGCTAGAGATTCCCACCGGCCCGCGTGGTTCTTC. Amino acid sequence: CSARDSHRPAWFF.

The gene calls are TRBV7-7 and TRBJ2-7; D gene ambiguous. The DNA end is more similar to TRBJ2-5, so the J call may be wrong. The CDR3 contains 13 residues. The germline gives CDR1 SSHAT, CDR2 FNYEAQ (reference sequence). Here the CDR3 reads CASSLLSWETQYF. CDR3 nucleotide sequence: TGTGCCAGCAGCTTACTATCGTGGGAGACCCAGTACTTC.

This chain links TRBV12-3 or TRBV12-4 with TRBJ1-1, with no clear D. This CDR3 has 15 residues. Trimming shortened V by 3 bases and J by 2 bases, and 13 bases separated the two germline ends. The CDR3: CASSFARQLNTEAFF. The DNA of the CDR3 is TGTGCCAGCAGTTTCGCGCGGCAGTTAAACACTGAAGCTTTCTTT.

This chain links TRBV30 with TRBJ2-7; D unresolved. The CDR3 totals 14 residues. V lost 0 bases to trimming and J lost 0 bases, with 9 bases between them. Per germline, CDR1 GTSNPN and CDR2 SVGIG (reference sequence). In DNA form, the CDR3 reads TGTGCCTGGAGTGTAAGTGATCTCTCCTACGAGCAGTACTTC. Translation: CAWSVSDLSYEQYF.

The chain joins TRBV5-1 to TRBJ2-7; 7 positions match TRBD1. This CDR3 region has 13 residues. Germline V lookup: CDR1 SGHRS, CDR2 YFSETQ. The V gene end was trimmed by 2 bases and the J gene end by 5 bases; junction bases not matched to a gene: 4. The CDR3 DNA sequence: TGCGCCAGCAGCTTCTTACAGGGGAACGAGCAGTACTTC. Translating gives CASSFLQGNEQYF.

Notes on this clonotype: One end of the junction fails to match germline, which may point to a read error. The chain recombines TRBV6-6 with TRBJ2-1, with 13 nucleotides matching TRBD2. This CDR3 is 17 amino acids long. Germline V gene data show CDR1 as MNHNY and CDR2 as SVGAGI (reference sequence). CDR3 loop: CASSYSILAGGYSEQFF. CDR3 bases: TGTGCCAGCAGTTACTCGATACTAGCGGGGGGGTACAGTGAGCAGTTCTTC.

The gene calls are TRBV27 and TRBJ2-7; tentative D call: TRBD2 (5 bases). Per the germline V gene, CDR1 is MNHEY and CDR2 is SMNVEV (reference sequence). The CDR3 runs 14 residues. V gave up 5 bases and J gave up 3 bases, with 14 bases separating them. CDR3 nucleotide sequence: TGTGCCAGCAGTAGGGTCGGGGAGTTCTACGAGCAGTACTTC. Protein: CASSRVGEFYEQYF.

The chain has TRBV4-1 and TRBJ2-1; 8 positions match TRBD2. CDR3 length equals 18 residues. After removal of 1 base from V and 3 bases from J, the junction contained 11 bases not matched to a gene. The germline gives CDR1 MGHRA, CDR2 YSYEKL. The CDR3 is CASSQGDTAGAFYNEQFF. In DNA form, the CDR3 reads TGCGCCAGCAGCCAAGGCGATACAGCGGGGGCCTTCTACAATGAGCAGTTCTTC.

A note on this clonotype: A read error is possible here, since a much larger clone lies one base away. V and J are TRBV29-1 and TRBJ2-1; no firm D call. The length of the CDR3 is 14 residues. Per germline, CDR1 SQVTM and CDR2 ANQGSEA. The DNA of the CDR3 is TGCAGCGCCCCAGAGCCCAGCTCCTACAGTGAGCAGTTCTTC. Translated, it gives CSAPEPSSYSEQFF.

This clonotype was seen more than once but under ten times. The chain is built from TRBV5-1 and TRBJ2-6; D is perhaps TRBD1 (6 bases). The CDR3 runs to 16 residues. CDR1 is SGHRS, CDR2 YFSETQ, per germline. The V gene lost 1 base and the J gene lost 1 base, with 9 bases spanning the gap. DNA of the CDR3: TGCGCCAGCAGCTTGTCAACAGGGTCTGGGGCCAACGTCCTGACTTTC. Its protein is CASSLSTGSGANVLTF. Full variable domain (rest looked up from reference TRBV5-1 and TRBJ2-6): KAGVTQTPRYLIKTRGQQVTLSCSPISGHRSVSWYQQTPGQGLQFLFEYFSETQRNKGNFPGRFSGRQFSNSRSEMNVSTLELGDSALYLCASSLSTGSGANVLTFGAGSRLTVL.

This chain connects TRBV9 to TRBJ2-1; D possibly matches TRBD1 or TRBD2 (5 bases each). The length of the CDR3 is 18 residues. The germline V and J ends were trimmed by 3 bases and 2 bases, with 21 bases remaining between them. Germline assignment: CDR1 SGDLS and CDR2 YYNGEE. The CDR3 reads CASSEALGVWGTYNEQFF. Here the CDR3 DNA reads TGTGCCAGCAGCGAGGCCCTAGGCGTCTGGGGGACCTACAATGAGCAGTTCTTC.

This clonotype occurred a few times. This rearrangement joins TRBV7-8 to TRBJ2-2; D uncertain. CDR1 is SGHVS, CDR2 FQNEAQ, per germline. Trimming took 7 bases from V and 1 from J, leaving 4 bases between them. This CDR3 contains 12 residues. CDR3 residues: CASTGNTGELFF. The CDR3 nucleotides are TGTGCCAGCACAGGGAACACCGGGGAGCTGTTTTTT.

This rearrangement joins TRBV10-3 to TRBJ2-2; possible D gene TRBD1, 5 bases. V was cut by 3 bases and J by 4 bases, with 9 bases left in between. Germline CDR1 ENHRY, CDR2 SYGVKD. CDR3 length: 14 residues. For the CDR3, the DNA is TGTGCCATCAGTGAAAGGGGTGGCACCGGGGAGCTGTTTTTT. This gives the protein CAISERGGTGELFF.

The chain joins TRBV29-1 to TRBJ2-1, with D perhaps TRBD2 (8 bases). The germline V and J ends were trimmed by 4 bases and 6 bases, with 25 bases remaining between them. Per the germline V gene, CDR1 is SQVTM and CDR2 is ANQGSEA. This CDR3 has 17 residues. This chain's CDR3 is CSVAGQVERENSNEQFF. As DNA, the CDR3 is TGCAGCGTTGCCGGACAGGTGGAGCGGGAGAATAGCAATGAGCAGTTCTTC.

This clonotype has at least ten counts. V is TRBV20-1 and J is TRBJ2-7; 10 positions match TRBD2. The CDR3 sequence is 17 residues long. Germline V gives CDR1 DFQATT, CDR2 SNEGSKA (reference sequence). V trimming: 2 bases; J trimming: 0 bases; junction bases outside the gene matches: 10. CDR3 loop: CSARPIAGGSSSYEQYF. CDR3 sequence (DNA): TGCAGTGCTAGACCTATAGCGGGGGGCTCAAGCTCCTACGAGCAGTACTTC.

The rearrangement links TRBV6-2 or TRBV6-3 to TRBJ2-1, with 12 nucleotides matching TRBD2. The CDR3 runs to 18 residues. V gave up 5 bases and J gave up 4 bases; unmatched junction bases: 12. CDR1 MNHEY and CDR2 SVGEGT come from the germline V gene. CDR3 protein: CASSTSTSGGHLYNEQFF. The CDR3, as DNA: TGTGCCAGCAGTACCTCCACTAGCGGGGGGCACCTATACAATGAGCAGTTCTTC.

The chain employs TRBV21-1 and TRBJ2-5; the table's D call, TRBD1, was not checked against the DNA. TRBV21-1 is a pseudogene. This CDR3 comprises 18 residues. DNA for the CDR3: TGTGCCAGCAGCAAGAGGCGGTGGGGGGTATTGTGCCAAGAGACCCAGTACTTC. As protein: CASSKRRWGVLCQETQYF.

This chain links TRBV19 with TRBJ1-2; 7 nucleotides align to TRBD1. The J segment lost 3 bases and the V segment lost 5 bases, leaving 6 bases of the junction unmatched. Germline V CDR1 and CDR2: LNHDA, SQIVND (reference sequence). The CDR3 totals 14 residues. The CDR3 nucleotides are TGTGCCAGTAGTGTACAGGGGACCTACTATGGCTACACCTTC. As protein: CASSVQGTYYGYTF.

The V gene is TRBV18, the J gene TRBJ2-3; no definite D call. Trimming removed 3 bases at V and 2 bases at J, with 15 bases between. The CDR3 runs 16 residues. Per germline, CDR1 KGHSH and CDR2 LQKENI. The CDR3 spells CASSPALSVYTDTQYF. The CDR3, as DNA: TGTGCCAGCTCACCCGCTTTGTCCGTGTACACAGATACGCAGTATTTT.

This chain links TRBV4-1 with TRBJ2-4; D is unclear. Near its end, the DNA agrees better with TRBJ2-7, so the J call may be wrong. There are 14 residues in the CDR3. Germline V CDR1 and CDR2: MGHRA, YSYEKL. The CDR3 DNA reads TGCGCCAGCAGCCTCTACGAAGTGGCCTACGAGCAGTACTTC. This codes for CASSLYEVAYEQYF.

The gene calls are TRBV20-1 and TRBJ2-1; the match to TRBD2 covers 8 bases. This CDR3 spans 16 amino acids. Germline V gene sequence: CDR1 DFQATT, CDR2 SNEGSKA (reference sequence). The V segment lost 1 base and the J segment 2 bases; nucleotides outside the gene matches: 7. The CDR3 DNA is TGCAGTGCTAGAGGTTTCGGGGGGGGGACCTACAATGAGCAGTTCTTC. It codes for CSARGFGGGTYNEQFF.

In regard to this clonotype: Only one base separates this from a far larger clonotype, so it likely reflects a read error. V gene TRBV6-6 combines with J gene TRBJ2-7; possible D gene TRBD2, 6 bases. CDR1 and CDR2 (germline): MNHNY, SVGAGI (reference sequence). This CDR3 region has 13 residues. CDR3 DNA sequence: TGTGTCAGCAGTCCGGGAGCGACCTACGAGCAGTACTTC. Protein product: CVSSPGATYEQYF.

The V gene is TRBV30, the J gene TRBJ2-7; possible D gene TRBD1, 7 bases. The CDR3 totals 14 residues. V was clipped by 1 base and J by 3 bases, with 13 bases between them. CDR1 is GTSNPN and CDR2 is SVGIG in the germline V gene (reference sequence). Here the CDR3 reads CAWSEGGGGYEQYF. Written as DNA, the CDR3 is TGTGCCTGGAGTGAAGGAGGGGGCGGCTACGAGCAGTACTTC.

This clonotype appeared a few times. The chain recombines TRBV13 with TRBJ2-1, with D perhaps matching TRBD2 (5 bases). With 2 bases removed from V and 10 bases from J, the gap between germline ends came to 9 bases. The CDR3 spans 12 residues. Germline CDR1 is PRHDT and CDR2 is FYEKMQ (reference sequence). The CDR3 loop is CASSLTRREQFF. The CDR3 nucleotides are TGTGCCAGCAGCTTAACTCGGAGGGAGCAGTTCTTC. Looking up the rest from reference TRBV13 and TRBJ2-1 gives the full variable domain: AAGVIQSPRHLIKEKRETATLKCYPIPRHDTVYWYQQGPGQDPQFLISFYEKMQSDKGSIPDRFSAQQFSDYHSELNMSSLELGDSALYFCASSLTRREQFFGPGTRLTVL.

The genes are TRBV9 and TRBJ2-3; 7 positions agree with TRBD2. This CDR3 contains 14 residues. Per the germline V gene, CDR1 is SGDLS and CDR2 is YYNGEE. With V trimmed by 5 bases and J by 3 bases, 6 bases remained unmatched. For the CDR3, the DNA is TGTGCCAGCAGTGGCGGGAGTCAGACAGATACGCAGTATTTT. This codes for CASSGGSQTDTQYF.

As regards this clonotype: Just one base apart from a much larger clone, this may be a read error. Because the CDR3's place on the DNA is in doubt, the DNA is left out and the CDR3 is given as listed by TCRdb. The gene calls are TRBV29-1 and TRBJ1-2; no check of the table's D call, TRBD1, against the DNA was made. Germline CDR1 is SQVTM and CDR2 is ANQGSEA. The CDR3 sequence runs 13 residues, both termini included. The CDR3: CSATLGGDYGCTF.

Ten or more counts support this clonotype. The rearrangement joins TRBV6-6 to TRBJ2-1, with a possible D match to TRBD2 (5 bases). Germline assignment: CDR1 MNHNY and CDR2 SVGAGI (reference sequence). The length of the CDR3 is 13 residues. Trimming took off 5 bases at V and 4 bases at J, with 9 bases between the two ends. CDR3: CASSRDQYNEQFF. CDR3 sequence (DNA): TGTGCCAGCAGTCGGGATCAGTACAATGAGCAGTTCTTC.

This clonotype was observed a few times. The chain employs TRBV3-1 and TRBJ1-2; 10 bases match TRBD1. V trimming: 8 bases; J trimming: 5 bases; junction bases outside the gene matches: 5. CDR3 size: 13 residues. Germline V gives CDR1 LGHDT, CDR2 YNNKEL (reference sequence). CDR3 coding DNA: TGTGCCAGCCGGGACAGGGGAAGATATGGCTACACCTTC. Amino acids: CASRDRGRYGYTF.

This rearrangement joins TRBV5-1 to TRBJ2-1; the D is unclear. Germline V lookup: CDR1 SGHRS, CDR2 YFSETQ. This CDR3 is 16 amino acids long. Deletions cut 0 bases from V and 0 bases from J, with 10 bases between. In nucleotides, the CDR3 is TGCGCCAGCAGCTTGGCCGAGAGGAACTCCTACAATGAGCAGTTCTTC. This encodes CASSLAERNSYNEQFF.

This clonotype was found a few times. The chain employs TRBV28 and TRBJ2-7; D is perhaps TRBD1 (6 bases). Deletions cut 3 bases from V and 3 bases from J, with 15 bases between. Germline-derived CDR1 and CDR2 are MDHEN and SYDVKM. The CDR3 is 15 residues long. The CDR3 spells CASSLRLARGYEQYF. As DNA, the CDR3 is TGTGCCAGCAGTTTGCGTCTGGCCAGGGGCTACGAGCAGTACTTC.